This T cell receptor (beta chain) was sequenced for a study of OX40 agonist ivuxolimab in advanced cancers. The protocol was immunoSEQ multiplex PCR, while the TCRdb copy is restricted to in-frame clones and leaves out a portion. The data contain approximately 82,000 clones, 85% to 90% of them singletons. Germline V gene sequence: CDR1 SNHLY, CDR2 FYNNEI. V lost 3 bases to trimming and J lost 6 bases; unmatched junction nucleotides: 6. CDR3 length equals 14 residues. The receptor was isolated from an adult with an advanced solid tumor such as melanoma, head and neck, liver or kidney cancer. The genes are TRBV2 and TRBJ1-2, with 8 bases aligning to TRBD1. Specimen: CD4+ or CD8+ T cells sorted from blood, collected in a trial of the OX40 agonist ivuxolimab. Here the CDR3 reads CASSDPGQGDGYTF. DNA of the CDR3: TGTGCCAGCAGTGACCCAGGACAGGGTGATGGCTACACCTTC.